These T cell receptor beta chains were read from a single sample in a study of CD8 T cells in ankylosing spondylitis. TCRdb called the 5' RACE reads again in MiXCR, with one record for every CDR3 protein. The sample has fewer than 400,000 distinct CDR3 sequences; approximately 20% are singletons. Sequenced material: blood, either unsorted or a sorted T cell fraction (not recorded which). All receptors derive from a male donor with ankylosing spondylitis. Each CDR3 is given with its conserved first and last residue. Fields, in order: V gene, D gene, clone size, J gene, CDR3 length, CDR3 DNA, CDR3 protein. D genes are given only for firm matches. The size of a clone is reported for some rows only, either as once, few or many, or as a class for expanded clones.

>TRBV4-1|NA|few|TRBJ2-3|16
TGCGCCAGCAGCCAAGATTTGGGGGTTTCAGCAGATACGCAGTATTTT
CASSQDLGVSADTQYF
>TRBV5-1|NA|NA|TRBJ2-7|15
TGCGCCAGCAGCCCCCGGGGCCCTGGCCTTTACGAGCAGTACTTC
CASSPRGPGLYEQYF
>TRBV10-3|NA|NA|TRBJ1-2|13
TGTGCCATCAGTGAGAAATGGGCGGATGGCTACACCTTC
CAISEKWADGYTF
>TRBV7-3|NA|NA|TRBJ2-2|15
TGTGCCAGCAGCTTATTTACGGCTAACACCGGGGAGCTGTTTTTT
CASSLFTANTGELFF
>TRBV24-1|NA|few|TRBJ2-5|15
TGTGCCACCAGTGACCCCGGGACTGCAGAAGAGACCCAGTACTTC
CATSDPGTAEETQYF
>TRBV10-2|TRBD2|once|TRBJ2-2|16
TGCGCCAGCAGTGAGTCCCCTAGCGGAAACACCGGGGAGCTGTTTTTT
CASSESPSGNTGELFF
>TRBV5-4|TRBD2|NA|TRBJ2-3|17
TGTGCCAGCAGCTTGGCCAGGCTAGCGGGGAACACAGATACGCAGTATTTT
CASSLARLAGNTDTQYF
>TRBV14|NA|NA|TRBJ2-2|17
TGTGCCAGCAGCCAAACCTACAGGGCGGATGTGTCCGGGGAGCTGTTTTTT
CASSQTYRADVSGELFF
>TRBV7-2|NA|NA|TRBJ1-3|16
TGTGCCAGCAGCTTAGCGCAAATACACTCTGGAAACACCATATATTTT
CASSLAQIHSGNTIYF
>TRBV7-2|NA|NA|TRBJ1-5|13
TGTGCCAGCAGTCGAGAGGGCTCGCAGCCCCAGCATTTT
CASSREGSQPQHF
>TRBV29-1|NA|many|TRBJ2-5|12
TGCAGCGTTGCCCTCGCTAAAGAGACCCAGTACTTC
CSVALAKETQYF
>TRBV30|NA|NA|TRBJ1-5|18
TGTGCCTGGAGTACCACCCGCCAGGGGAGTTGGGTCAATCAGCCCCAGCATTTT
CAWSTTRQGSWVNQPQHF
>TRBV7-2|TRBD1|few|TRBJ1-1|13
TGTGCCAGCAGCCCTAGAGGGACAGCAAAGGCTTTCTTT
CASSPRGTAKAFF
>TRBV6-1|TRBD1|NA|TRBJ1-2|13
TGTGCCAGCAGGATAACAGGGGCATATGGCTACACCTTC
CASRITGAYGYTF
>TRBV5-5|NA|NA|TRBJ1-2|14
TGTGCCAGCAGCTTACCGGGACAAGATTATGGCTACACCTTC
CASSLPGQDYGYTF
>TRBV3-1|TRBD2|NA|TRBJ2-1|17
TGTGCCAGCAGCCAAGAGTTAGCGGGAGGCGTCTACAATGAGCAGTTCTTC
CASSQELAGGVYNEQFF
>TRBV5-1|TRBD1|NA|TRBJ1-1|13
TGCGCCAGCAGCTTGAGTTGGACAGGGGGAGCTTTCTTT
CASSLSWTGGAFF
>TRBV7-2|NA|few|TRBJ2-7|15
TGTGCCAGCAGCTTAGTGGGCAGTTCCTCCTACGAGCAGTACTTC
CASSLVGSSSYEQYF
>TRBV27|NA|NA|TRBJ2-7|14
TGTGCCAGCAGTTTTTGGGGAAACTCCTACGAGCAGTACTTC
CASSFWGNSYEQYF
>TRBV29-1|NA|NA|TRBJ1-5|12
TGCAGCGTTGGATCGGGGAGTCAGCCCCAGCATTTT
CSVGSGSQPQHF
>TRBV28|NA|few|TRBJ1-1|17
TGTGCCAGCAGTTTTGTGACAGCTTCCCTCCCGAACACTGAAGCTTTCTTT
CASSFVTASLPNTEAFF
>TRBV30|NA|NA|TRBJ2-3|12
TGTGCCTGGAGCCCCGCTAGGGATACGCAGTATTTT
CAWSPARDTQYF
>TRBV18|TRBD1|few|TRBJ2-7|16
TGTGCCAGCTCACCACGAACAGGGGGCGCGTCCTCCGAGCAGTACTTC
CASSPRTGGASSEQYF
>TRBV5-1|TRBD1|few|TRBJ1-6|14
TGCGCCAGCAGCCCCGGGACAGAAAATTCACCCCTCCACTTT
CASSPGTENSPLHF
>TRBV5-1|NA|few|TRBJ2-1|14
TGCGCCAGCAGCATGGATGTAAGCTACAATGAGCAGTTCTTC
CASSMDVSYNEQFF
>TRBV27|TRBD2|NA|TRBJ2-3|14
TGTGCCAGCATTCGAGCGGGAGCCACAGATACGCAGTATTTT
CASIRAGATDTQYF
>TRBV14|TRBD2|few|TRBJ2-1|18
TGTGCCAGCAGCCAAGAGACAAGCGGGAGGAGCTCCTACAATGAGCAGTTCTTC
CASSQETSGRSSYNEQFF
>TRBV2|TRBD2|few|TRBJ2-3|18
TGTGCCAGCAGCACCGGACGGGGGACTAACCCAGCTTATGATACGCAGTATTTT
CASSTGRGTNPAYDTQYF
>TRBV15|NA|few|TRBJ2-3|15
TGTGCCACCAGCAGAGTTCGAACTTCTTCAGATACGCAGTATTTT
CATSRVRTSSDTQYF
>TRBV29-1|TRBD2|NA|TRBJ2-3|13
TGCAGCGTTCGGACTAGCGGCACAGATACGCAGTATTTT
CSVRTSGTDTQYF
>TRBV7-7|NA|once|TRBJ2-3|13
TGTGCTAGCAGCTTAGAGTCTGGAGATACGCAGTATTTT
CASSLESGDTQYF
>TRBV6-1|NA|NA|TRBJ1-3|14
TGTGCCAGCAGGGAGACGAGGGCTGGAAACACCATATATTTT
CASRETRAGNTIYF
>TRBV12-3/TRBV12-4|TRBD1|many|TRBJ1-1|14
TGTGCCAGCAGTCCGGGACAGGGCAACACTGAAGCTTTCTTT
CASSPGQGNTEAFF
>TRBV6-1|TRBD2|few|TRBJ2-3|21
TGTGCCAGCAGTGAAACGGCAGAGCCTTACCTAGCGGGAGGGAGCTCAGATACGCAGTATTTT
CASSETAEPYLAGGSSDTQYF
>TRBV28|NA|NA|TRBJ1-2|14
TGTGCCAGCAGGATTTCAGGAGGACCCTATGGCTACACCTTC
CASRISGGPYGYTF
>TRBV28|NA|few|TRBJ1-2|15
TGTGCCAGCAGTCCCTCCGGATCCTTGTTCTATGGCTACACCTTC
CASSPSGSLFYGYTF
>TRBV7-9|NA|NA|TRBJ2-1|14
TGTGCCAGCAGCCTTTATCCGGAGGGCAATGACCAGTTCTTC
CASSLYPEGNDQFF
>TRBV5-6|TRBD1|few|TRBJ1-5|15
TGTGCCAGCAGCTCCGGGACAGGGTTTGATCAGCCCCAGCATTTT
CASSSGTGFDQPQHF
>TRBV25-1|NA|NA|TRBJ1-1|12
TGTGCCAGCATAGACAAGTACACTGAAGCTTTCTTT
CASIDKYTEAFF
>TRBV28|NA|few|TRBJ2-1|14
TGTGCCAGCCATTCACCGGCGGGCTACAATGAGCAGTTCTTC
CASHSPAGYNEQFF